This entry concerns a single TCR beta chain. Clinical symptoms, serum thyroxine, TRAb, thyroid ultrasound and orbital computed tomography established diagnosis. V dropped 8 bases and J dropped 6 bases, with 10 bases sitting between them. The CDR3 contains 11 residues. CDR1 is SQVTM, CDR2 ANQGSEA, per germline. The sample originates from a study of T cells in Graves' hyperthyroidism and ophthalmopathy. TCR beta CDR3 regions were amplified from RNA. HTBI primers were employed in a first-round RT-PCR of the TCR CDR3. TCRdb reanalysed the multiplex PCR reads using MiXCR and keeps one entry per CDR3 protein. The repertoire holds more than 550,000 distinct CDR3 sequences, over 40% seen once, with about 7.2% in the top ten.

The sample taken for sequencing was peripheral blood or thyroid tissue (not recorded which). This receptor was identified in an adult man with Graves' disease, either hyperthyroidism or ophthalmopathy (not recorded which). This rearrangement joins TRBV29-1 to TRBJ1-4; D gene ambiguous. The CDR3 bases are TGCAGCCAGAACAGTTATGAAAAACTGTTTTTT. Protein product: CSQNSYEKLFF.